This T cell receptor (beta chain) was sequenced in a study of CXCR3-negative and CXCR3-positive naive CD8 T cells. In the case of this clonotype: The antigen is not known.

The libraries of TRB cDNA were constructed through 5' RACE using UMI labels. Reprocessing the 5' RACE reads, TCRdb reports a single entry for every CDR3 protein and omits DNA. The table for this sample gives roughly 63,000 distinct CDR3 sequences. CDR3 size: 12 residues. CDR1 and CDR2 from the germline V gene are SQVTM and ANQGSEA. Study-wide findings and caveats: CXCR3-negative naive cells had less hydrophobic TRB CDR3s than did CXCR3-positive naive cells.

Sequencing used naive CXCR3+ CD8+ T cells from blood. Described subset: CD45RO-CCR7+CD27+CD95- naive CD8+ T cells expressing CXCR3 (TNR3+). The receptor was isolated from a human donor in good health. Some clones in this sample may be carry-over from other donors' samples. The chain joins TRBV29-1 to TRBJ1-1. Here the CDR3 reads CSVVWQITEAFF.